One sample yielded the 13 T cell receptor beta chains listed below, sequenced in a study of blood T cell repertoires in COVID-19. The protocol was immunoSEQ multiplex PCR, while the TCRdb copy is restricted to in-frame clones and leaves out a portion. Here the sample spans a few hundred thousand clones, 89% being singletons. The sequenced sample was peripheral blood. The receptors shown here come from a man in his forties or fifties with acute or convalescent COVID-19.

This clone has just one count. This sequence joins TRBV28 and TRBJ2-7, with D possibly being TRBD1 (6 bases). The CDR3 has 16 residues. Trimming stripped 4 bases from V and 0 bases from J, with 16 bases between. Per the germline V gene, CDR1 is MDHEN and CDR2 is SYDVKM. The CDR3 coding sequence is TGTGCCAGCAGTTCAGATCACAGGGATCTCTCCTACGAGCAGTACTTC. Protein sequence: CASSSDHRDLSYEQYF.

The rearrangement uses TRBV5-1 and TRBJ2-1, with D maybe TRBD1 (5 bases). CDR1 SGHRS and CDR2 YFSETQ come from the germline V gene. CDR3 length: 15 residues. The germline V and J ends were trimmed by 1 base and 0 bases, with 8 bases remaining between them. DNA for the CDR3: TGCGCCAGCAGCTTGCAGGGCAGCTCCTACAATGAGCAGTTCTTC. It translates to CASSLQGSSYNEQFF.

This chain connects TRBV27 to TRBJ2-7; 8 bases are shared with TRBD1. Trimming removed 5 bases from V and 5 bases from J; junction bases left unmatched: 5. This CDR3 is 13 amino acids long. CDR1 is MNHEY, CDR2 SMNVEV, per germline (reference sequence). The CDR3 region has the DNA TGTGCCAGCAGTCAAGACAGGGGTAACGAGCAGTACTTC. It codes for CASSQDRGNEQYF.

The gene calls are TRBV16 and TRBJ2-3, with 14 bases fitting TRBD2. V dropped 5 bases and J dropped 6; count of bases not matched to a gene: 7. The CDR3 sequence is 16 residues long. The germline V gene encodes CDR1 KGHSY and CDR2 FQNENV. The CDR3 DNA follows: TGTGCCAGCAGCGATCGACTAGCGGGAGGGCCGGATACGCAGTATTTT. This translates into CASSDRLAGGPDTQYF.

The J gene is TRBJ2-1, the V gene TRBV18; 9 bases align to TRBD2. Germline V gene data show CDR1 as KGHSH and CDR2 as LQKENI. The CDR3 has 16 residues. V was pared by 2 bases and J by 1 base, with 3 bases of the junction left unmatched. CDR3 residues: CASSPGSGRSYNEQFF. The CDR3 DNA reads TGTGCCAGCTCACCAGGGAGCGGGAGGTCCTACAATGAGCAGTTCTTC.

This clone has only one observation. The genes are TRBV7-9 and TRBJ1-2, with TRBD1 matching over 9 bases. Germline trimming cut 5 bases from V and 0 bases from J; bases unmatched to any gene: 4. The CDR3 length is 15 residues. From germline, CDR1 is SEHNR and CDR2 FQNEAQ (reference sequence). Here the CDR3 reads CASSRRTGANYGYTF. CDR3 nucleotide sequence: TGTGCCAGCAGCCGTCGGACAGGGGCTAACTATGGCTACACCTTC.

V gene TRBV25-1 combines with J gene TRBJ2-3; D possibly corresponds to TRBD2 (5 bases). The CDR3 consists of 16 residues. The germline V gene encodes CDR1 MGHDK and CDR2 SYGVNS. Between the trimmed V and J ends, which lost 1 base and 6 bases, there was a span of 17 bases. The CDR3 DNA follows: TGTGCCAGCAGTGAATTGGGCGGCCTTCGCGGGGATACGCAGTATTTT. Translation gives CASSELGGLRGDTQYF. The full variable domain, completed using reference TRBV25-1 and TRBJ2-3, is EADIYQTPRYLVIGTGKKITLECSQTMGHDKMYWYQQDPGMELHLIHYSYGVNSTEKGDLSSESTVSRIRTEHFPLTLESARPSHTSQYLCASSELGGLRGDTQYFGPGTRLTVL.

The chain joins TRBV5-1 to TRBJ1-1, with TRBD1 matching 10 bases. The length of the CDR3 is 14 residues. V lost 4 bases and J lost 4; bases outside the gene matches: 4. Looked up from germline, CDR1 is SGHRS and CDR2 is YFSETQ. The CDR3 protein is CASSVGQGITEAFF. CDR3 in DNA: TGCGCCAGCAGCGTGGGACAGGGGATCACTGAAGCTTTCTTT.

The chain employs TRBV2 and TRBJ1-1, with 8 bases lining up with TRBD1. Germline lookup yields CDR1 SNHLY and CDR2 FYNNEI. The junction had 11 bases not matched to a gene; V was cut back by 8 bases and J by 3 bases. This CDR3 is built from 15 residues. The CDR3 coding sequence is TGTGCCAGCGGAAGGACAGGGTCTGGGCACACTGAAGCTTTCTTT. Its protein product is CASGRTGSGHTEAFF. Complete variable domain (other parts from reference TRBV2 and TRBJ1-1): EPEVTQTPSHQVTQMGQEVILRCVPISNHLYFYWYRQILGQKVEFLVSFYNNEISEKSEIFDDQFSVERPDGSNFTLKIRSTKLEDSAMYFCASGRTGSGHTEAFFGQGTRLTVV.

CDR3 DNA sequence: TGTGCCAGCACCCAACACCGCGGAACTGAAGCTTTCTTT. Translating gives CASTQHRGTEAFF. The V gene is TRBV27, the J gene TRBJ1-1; no reliable D call. The V end was cut by 7 bases, the J end by 5 bases, with 14 bases between. CDR3 length: 13 amino acids. Germline values: CDR1 MNHEY, CDR2 SMNVEV (reference sequence).

This chain joins TRBV11-1 and TRBJ2-3; D not resolved. Germline loops: CDR1 SGHAT, CDR2 FQDESV (reference sequence). The CDR3 runs to 15 residues. V lost 0 bases, J lost 2 bases, and 9 bases lay in between. DNA for the CDR3: TGTGCCAGCAGCTTAGCGACGGAGATCACAGATACGCAGTATTTT. This encodes CASSLATEITDTQYF.

V and J are TRBV9 and TRBJ1-6; D is undetermined. Germline assignment: CDR1 SGDLS and CDR2 YYNGEE. The V end was cut by 0 bases, the J end by 0 bases, with 7 bases between. The CDR3 is 16 residues long. CDR3 in DNA: TGTGCCAGCAGCGTAGCTGGCAGCTCCTATAATTCACCCCTCCACTTT. Amino acids: CASSVAGSSYNSPLHF.

J is TRBJ1-6 and V is TRBV5-1; TRBD1 aligns across 9 bases. From germline, CDR1 is SGHRS and CDR2 YFSETQ. V dropped 4 bases and J dropped 8; count of bases not matched to a gene: 7. The length of the CDR3 is 15 residues. The CDR3 spells CASSGTGTGYSPLHF. CDR3 coding DNA: TGCGCCAGCAGCGGGACCGGGACAGGGTATTCACCCCTCCACTTT.